Reported below is one T cell receptor (beta chain). Its specificity is unknown. A clone one base away is much larger, so this may be a read error. TCRdb passed the PCR reads through MiXCR, listing each CDR3 protein once. The repertoire holds around 470,000 distinct CDR3 sequences, with 20% to 25% as singletons. This record belongs to a study of molecular identifiers for immune sequencing clone quantification. The study, taken as a whole, reports: The study found clones above 20 RNA copies held over 99% of effector molecules and under 1% in naive cells.

This CDR3 is 15 amino acids long. Germline loops: CDR1 PRHDT, CDR2 FYEKMQ (reference sequence). The naive CD8 libraries originated from between about 17,000 and 1,000,000 sorted cells and drew on 10%, 30% or 50% RNA. J is TRBJ2-7 and V is TRBV13, with 10 bases lining up with TRBD1. Source material: naive CD8+ T cells from blood, with Jurkat cell RNA spiked in. Subset denoted: FACS-sorted CD8+CD4-CCR7+CD45RA+ naive T cells. The receptor's source is a human donor in good health. Some libraries in this study had Jurkat cell RNA spiked in. The CDR3 sequence: CASSPGQGPDYEQHF. As DNA, the CDR3 is TGTGCCAGCAGCCCGGGACAGGGGCCTGACTACGAGCAGCACTTC.